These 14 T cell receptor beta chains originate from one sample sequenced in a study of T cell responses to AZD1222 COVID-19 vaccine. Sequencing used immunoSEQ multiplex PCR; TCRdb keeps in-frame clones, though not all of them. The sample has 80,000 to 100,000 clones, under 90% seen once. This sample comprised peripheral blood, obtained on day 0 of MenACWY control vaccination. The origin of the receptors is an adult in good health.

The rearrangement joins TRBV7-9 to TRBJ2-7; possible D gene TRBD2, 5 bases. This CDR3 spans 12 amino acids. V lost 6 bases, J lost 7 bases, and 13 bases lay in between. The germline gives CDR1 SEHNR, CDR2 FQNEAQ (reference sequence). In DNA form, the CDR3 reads TGTGCCAGCAGTTATCACACGGGGGAGCAGTACTTC. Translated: CASSYHTGEQYF. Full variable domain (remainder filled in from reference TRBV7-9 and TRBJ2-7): DTGVSQNPRHKITKRGQNVTFRCDPISEHNRLYWYRQTLGQGPEFLTYFQNEAQLEKSRLLSDRFSAERPKGSFSTLEIQRTEQGDSAMYLCASSYHTGEQYFGPGTRLTVT.

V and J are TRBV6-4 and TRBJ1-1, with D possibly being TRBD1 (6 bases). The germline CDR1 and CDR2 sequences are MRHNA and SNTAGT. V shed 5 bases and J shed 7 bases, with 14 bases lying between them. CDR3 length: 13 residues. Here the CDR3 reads CASSPIRTDEAFF. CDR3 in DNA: TGTGCCAGCAGTCCAATTAGGACAGATGAAGCTTTCTTT.

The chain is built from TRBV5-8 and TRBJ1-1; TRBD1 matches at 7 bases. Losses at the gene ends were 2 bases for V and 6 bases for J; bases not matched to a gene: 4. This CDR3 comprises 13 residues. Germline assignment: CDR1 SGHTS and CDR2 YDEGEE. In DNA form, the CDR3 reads TGTGCCAGCAGCTTCCGACAGGGTGCTGAAGCTTTCTTT. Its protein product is CASSFRQGAEAFF.

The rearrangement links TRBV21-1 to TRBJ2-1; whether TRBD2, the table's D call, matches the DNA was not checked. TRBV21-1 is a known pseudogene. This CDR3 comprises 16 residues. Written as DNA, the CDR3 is TGTGCCAGCAGCACCTTCAGCGGGGGTGTTTACAATGAGCAGTTCTTC. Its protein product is CASSTFSGGVYNEQFF.

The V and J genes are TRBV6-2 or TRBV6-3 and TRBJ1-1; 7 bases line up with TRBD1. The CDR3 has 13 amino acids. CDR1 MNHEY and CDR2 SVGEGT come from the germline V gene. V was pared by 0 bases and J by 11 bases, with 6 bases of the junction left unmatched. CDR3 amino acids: CASSYSTGKRAFF. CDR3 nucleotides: TGTGCCAGCAGTTACTCGACAGGGAAGAGGGCTTTCTTT.

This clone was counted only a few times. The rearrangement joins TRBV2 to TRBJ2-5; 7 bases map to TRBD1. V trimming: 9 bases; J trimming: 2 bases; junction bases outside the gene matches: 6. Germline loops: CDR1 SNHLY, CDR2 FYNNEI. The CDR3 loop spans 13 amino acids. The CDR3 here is CASTTGLQETQYF. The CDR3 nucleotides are TGTGCCAGTACGACAGGGCTGCAAGAGACCCAGTACTTC.

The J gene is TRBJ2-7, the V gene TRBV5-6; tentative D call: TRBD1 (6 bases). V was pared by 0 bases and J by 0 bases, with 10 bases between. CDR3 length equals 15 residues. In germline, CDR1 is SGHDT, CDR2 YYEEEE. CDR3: CASSLEQGSSYEQYF. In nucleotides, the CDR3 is TGTGCCAGCAGCTTGGAGCAGGGGAGCTCCTACGAGCAGTACTTC.

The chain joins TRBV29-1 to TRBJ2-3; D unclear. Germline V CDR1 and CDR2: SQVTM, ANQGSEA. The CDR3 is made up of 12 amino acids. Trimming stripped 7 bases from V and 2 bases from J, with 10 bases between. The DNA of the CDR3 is TGCAGCGCCGCGGCTCACACAGATACGCAGTATTTT. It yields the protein CSAAAHTDTQYF.

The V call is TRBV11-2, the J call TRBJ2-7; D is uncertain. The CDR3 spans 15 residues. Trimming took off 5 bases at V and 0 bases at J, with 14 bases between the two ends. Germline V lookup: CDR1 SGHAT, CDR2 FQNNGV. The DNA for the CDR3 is TGTGCCAGCAGCGTCCTGCTCGGGTTCTCCTACGAGCAGTACTTC. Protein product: CASSVLLGFSYEQYF.

For the CDR3, the DNA is TGTGCCAGCAGCTTGAGGAGTACTGAAGCTTTCTTT. Amino acids: CASSLRSTEAFF. The chain carries TRBV5-4 and TRBJ1-1; D gene unclear. In germline, CDR1 is SGHNT, CDR2 YYREEE (reference sequence). CDR3 size: 12 residues. The V and J ends lost 1 base and 5 bases respectively, with 6 bases between them.

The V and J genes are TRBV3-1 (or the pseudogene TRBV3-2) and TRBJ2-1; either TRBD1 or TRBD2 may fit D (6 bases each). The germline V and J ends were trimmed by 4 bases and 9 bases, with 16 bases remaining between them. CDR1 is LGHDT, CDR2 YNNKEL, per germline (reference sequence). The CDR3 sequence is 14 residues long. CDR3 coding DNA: TGTGCCAGCAGCCTTCTGGAGGGGGTAGGTGAGCAGTTCTTC. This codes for CASSLLEGVGEQFF.

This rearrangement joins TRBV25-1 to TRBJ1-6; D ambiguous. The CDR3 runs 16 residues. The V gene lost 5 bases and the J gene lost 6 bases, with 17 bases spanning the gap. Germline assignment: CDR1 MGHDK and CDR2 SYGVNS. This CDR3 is CASSRTGTIFNSPLHF. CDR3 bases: TGTGCCAGCAGTAGGACGGGAACTATCTTTAATTCACCCCTCCACTTT.

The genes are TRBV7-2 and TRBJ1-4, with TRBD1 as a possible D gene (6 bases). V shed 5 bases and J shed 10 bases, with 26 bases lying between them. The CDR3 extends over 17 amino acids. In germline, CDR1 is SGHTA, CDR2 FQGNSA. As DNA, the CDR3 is TGTGCCAGCAGCCCCCTAGTCCGGGGACGGGGGCACGGAAAACTGTTTTTT. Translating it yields CASSPLVRGRGHGKLFF.

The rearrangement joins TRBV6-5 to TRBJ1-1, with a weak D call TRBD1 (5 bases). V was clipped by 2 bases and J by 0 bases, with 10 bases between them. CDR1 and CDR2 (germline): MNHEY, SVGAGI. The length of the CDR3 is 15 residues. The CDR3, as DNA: TGTGCCAGCAGTTACGCCCGACAGATGAACACTGAAGCTTTCTTT. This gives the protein CASSYARQMNTEAFF.